The clone carrying this T cell receptor beta chain has just a few counts. Germline assignment: CDR1 SGHRS and CDR2 YFSETQ. V shed 2 bases and J shed 2 bases, with 6 bases lying between them. This CDR3 is built from 13 residues. TCRdb re-analysed the 5' RACE reads in MiXCR, keeping a single row per CDR3 protein. The table has roughly 160,000 distinct CDR3 sequences, over 7% seen once. These data belong to a study of T cells after yellow fever vaccination. The clonotype comes from a man aged 18 to 30 who received the YFV17D yellow fever vaccine. Material: CD8+ T cells sorted from PBMCs, obtained 45 days after the yellow fever booster vaccination. The chain carries TRBV5-1 and TRBJ2-3; no clear D. The CDR3 loop is CASSFSTTDTQYF. DNA for the CDR3: TGCGCCAGCAGCTTTTCGACCACAGATACGCAGTATTTT.